The 14 T cell receptor beta chains listed next were all sequenced from one sample in a study of blood T cells in healthy people across ages. A sample-barcoded 5' primer and a J-beta primer mix were used in a second PCR of roughly 7 to 11 cycles. TCRdb processed the 5' RACE reads anew with MiXCR; each CDR3 protein has one entry. The sample comprises 1,500,000 or so distinct CDR3 sequences, roughly 43% of which are singletons, and about 4% rests with the top ten. Sequenced sample: blood. The receptors shown here come from a woman aged 18-29 years in good health.

The chain carries TRBV5-1 and TRBJ1-5; no reliable D call. The CDR3 runs 17 residues. CDR1 and CDR2 (germline): SGHRS, YFSETQ. V dropped 0 bases and J dropped 5 bases, with 18 bases sitting between them. CDR3 nucleotides: TGCGCCAGCAGCTTGGCCCCCGGCGGTGGGGTCCATCAGCCCCAGCATTTT. It codes for CASSLAPGGGVHQPQHF.

The V gene is TRBV4-1, the J gene TRBJ2-7; 9 positions match TRBD1. The CDR3 spans 17 residues. V was pared by 2 bases and J by 6 bases, with 14 bases of the junction left unmatched. Germline V lookup: CDR1 MGHRA, CDR2 YSYEKL. The CDR3 is CASSQTMVGTGPPEQYF. The CDR3 DNA sequence: TGCGCCAGCAGCCAAACAATGGTCGGGACAGGGCCGCCCGAGCAGTACTTC.

CDR3 nucleotide sequence: TGCAGTGCTGGGACGGCTAGCTCCTACGAGCAGTACTTC. It encodes CSAGTASSYEQYF. The V gene is TRBV20-1, the J gene TRBJ2-7; D tentatively reads TRBD1 or TRBD2 (5 bases each). This CDR3 is 13 amino acids long. Trimming shortened V by 5 bases and J by 0 bases, and 11 bases separated the two germline ends. Germline assignment: CDR1 DFQATT and CDR2 SNEGSKA (reference sequence).

The rearrangement links TRBV12-3 or TRBV12-4 to TRBJ1-6; 7 bases align to TRBD1. V trimming: 3 bases; J trimming: 7 bases; junction bases outside the gene matches: 3. The CDR3 runs 14 residues. The CDR3 nucleotides are TGTGCCAGCAGTTTCTGGGACAGAAATTCACCCCTCCACTTT. Amino acids: CASSFWDRNSPLHF.

This clonotype came up once. The chain combines TRBV12-3 or TRBV12-4 with TRBJ1-2, with 8 bases lining up with TRBD1. The CDR3 sequence is 15 residues long. Trimming removed 1 base from V and 3 bases from J; junction bases left unmatched: 4. In DNA, the CDR3 is TGTGCCAGCAGTTTAGGGGGGACAGGTTACTATGGCTACACCTTC. The encoded protein is CASSLGGTGYYGYTF.

The rearrangement uses TRBV20-1 and TRBJ1-2, with 8 bases aligning to TRBD1. Germline V CDR1 and CDR2: DFQATT, SNEGSKA (reference sequence). The CDR3 sequence is 17 residues long. Trimming at V came to 0 bases and at J to 8 bases, leaving 17 bases not matched to a gene. This chain's CDR3 is CSARDPTGDPVKRGYTF. DNA for the CDR3: TGCAGTGCTAGAGACCCGACAGGGGACCCCGTTAAAAGAGGCTACACCTTC.

CDR3 sequence reads: CASSSPGQGHEAFF. DNA of the CDR3: TGTGCCAGCAGCTCGCCGGGACAAGGACATGAAGCTTTCTTT. The chain couples TRBV7-9 to TRBJ1-1; D possibly corresponds to TRBD1 (6 bases). CDR1 and CDR2 (germline): SEHNR, FQNEAQ (reference sequence). With 4 bases removed from V and 7 bases from J, the gap between germline ends came to 16 bases. There are 14 residues in the CDR3. Variable domain in full (rest from reference TRBV7-9 and TRBJ1-1): DTGVSQNPRHKITKRGQNVTFRCDPISEHNRLYWYRQTLGQGPEFLTYFQNEAQLEKSRLLSDRFSAERPKGSFSTLEIQRTEQGDSAMYLCASSSPGQGHEAFFGQGTRLTVV.

Only one count was recorded for this clonotype. The chain recombines TRBV7-3 with TRBJ2-1; TRBD1 matches 8 bases. With 6 bases clipped from V and 8 bases from J, the junction kept 12 bases outside the gene matches. Germline-derived CDR1 and CDR2 are SGHTA and FQGTGA. The CDR3 extends over 15 amino acids. CDR3 in amino acids: CASSWTGLQGDEQFF. The CDR3 coding sequence is TGTGCCAGCAGTTGGACAGGGCTTCAGGGAGATGAGCAGTTCTTC.

The chain is built from TRBV7-9 and TRBJ1-2; 8 nucleotides align to TRBD1. Germline V CDR1 and CDR2: SEHNR, FQNEAQ (reference sequence). The CDR3 runs 15 residues. Germline trimming cut 6 bases from V and 1 base from J; bases unmatched to any gene: 7. The CDR3 region is CASRPSRGLNYGYTF. The CDR3 nucleotides are TGTGCCAGCAGACCCTCCAGGGGGCTTAACTATGGCTACACCTTC.

This chain connects TRBV11-2 to TRBJ1-2; tentatively, D is TRBD1 (6 bases). Trimming took 3 bases from V and 6 from J, leaving 11 bases between them. The CDR3 covers 13 residues. Germline V gene data show CDR1 as SGHAT and CDR2 as FQNNGV. CDR3 DNA sequence: TGTGCCAGCAGCTTGGGGGACACCCATGGCTACACCTTC. Translation gives CASSLGDTHGYTF.

This clonotype has just a few counts. The chain carries TRBV7-9 and TRBJ2-1, with a possible D match to TRBD1 (6 bases). The V end lost 1 base, the J end lost 8 bases, and 12 bases lay between the germline ends. The CDR3 totals 14 residues. CDR1 SEHNR and CDR2 FQNEAQ come from the germline V gene (reference sequence). The CDR3 reads CASSLGHRVDEQFF. The CDR3 DNA follows: TGTGCCAGCAGCTTAGGGCACAGGGTCGATGAGCAGTTCTTC.

J is TRBJ1-6 and V is TRBV7-8; D may be TRBD1 (5 bases). Trimming stripped 1 base from V and 10 bases from J, with 17 bases between. Germline V gene lookup returns CDR1 SGHVS and CDR2 FQNEAQ. CDR3 size: 16 residues. The CDR3 DNA follows: TGTGCCAGCAGCTTAGGGTTGGGGGGAGGGAACTCACCCCTCCACTTT. Translation gives CASSLGLGGGNSPLHF.

The chain carries TRBV29-1 and TRBJ2-4; D is ambiguous. Deletions cut 6 bases from V and 1 base from J, with 13 bases between. Germline CDR1 is SQVTM and CDR2 is ANQGSEA. The CDR3 consists of 14 residues. Here the CDR3 reads CSVATTEAKNIQYF. For the CDR3, the DNA is TGCAGCGTAGCAACCACTGAGGCCAAAAACATTCAGTACTTC. Based on the CDR3 plus reference TRBV29-1 and TRBJ2-4, the full variable domain is SAVISQKPSRDICQRGTSLTIQCQVDSQVTMMFWYRQQPGQSLTLIATANQGSEATYESGFVIDKFPISRPNLTFSTLTVSNMSPEDSSIYLCSVATTEAKNIQYFGAGTRLSVL.

This clonotype was detected a few times. CDR3: CASSRQTASTDTQYF. The DNA of the CDR3 is TGCGCCAGCAGCCGACAGACAGCGAGCACAGATACGCAGTATTTT. The J gene is TRBJ2-3, the V gene TRBV4-3, with D possibly being TRBD1 (5 bases). V was pared by 4 bases and J by 0 bases, with 11 bases between. This CDR3 is 15 amino acids long. Per the germline V gene, CDR1 is LGHNA and CDR2 is YSLEER.